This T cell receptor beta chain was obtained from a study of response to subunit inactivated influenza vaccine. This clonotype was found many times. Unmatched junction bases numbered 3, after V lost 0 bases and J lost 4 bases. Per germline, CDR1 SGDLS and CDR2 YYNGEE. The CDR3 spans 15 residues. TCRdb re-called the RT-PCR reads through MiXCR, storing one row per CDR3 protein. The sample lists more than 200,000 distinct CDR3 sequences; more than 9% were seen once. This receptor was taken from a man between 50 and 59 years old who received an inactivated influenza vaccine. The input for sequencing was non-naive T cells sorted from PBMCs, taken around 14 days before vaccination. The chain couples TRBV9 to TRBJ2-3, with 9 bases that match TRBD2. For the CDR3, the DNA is TGTGCCAGCAGCGTAGAAGCGGGAGGAGCAGATACGCAGTATTTT. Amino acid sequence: CASSVEAGGADTQYF.